This T cell receptor (beta chain) was sequenced during a study of cytomegalovirus exposure and HLA in healthy donors. Overall study findings and caveats: TCR beta chains numbering some 160 were designated cytomegalovirus-associated.

As for this clone: Antigen specificity is unknown.

V lost 7 bases to trimming and J lost 7 bases, with 16 bases between them. The CDR3 sequence is 13 residues long. CDR1 and CDR2 (germline): SNHLY, FYNNEI. Among the roughly 120 subjects of the validation cohort, separate from the roughly 670-subject first cohort, were the donors. Data came from immunoSEQ multiplex PCR; TCRdb stores just in-frame clones and leaves some out. This table holds a few hundred thousand clones, about nine tenths found once. The rearrangement links TRBV2 to TRBJ2-5, with D possibly being TRBD2 (6 bases). This TCR came from a woman aged 18-30 years in good health and CMV-seronegative. Specimen: PBMCs. Here the CDR3 reads CASNGLRGGTQYF. In DNA, the CDR3 is TGTGCCAGCAATGGACTTCGGGGAGGGACCCAGTACTTC. The entire variable domain, with the rest obtained from reference TRBV2 and TRBJ2-5, is as follows: EPEVTQTPSHQVTQMGQEVILRCVPISNHLYFYWYRQILGQKVEFLVSFYNNEISEKSEIFDDQFSVERPDGSNFTLKIRSTKLEDSAMYFCASNGLRGGTQYFGPGTRLLVL.